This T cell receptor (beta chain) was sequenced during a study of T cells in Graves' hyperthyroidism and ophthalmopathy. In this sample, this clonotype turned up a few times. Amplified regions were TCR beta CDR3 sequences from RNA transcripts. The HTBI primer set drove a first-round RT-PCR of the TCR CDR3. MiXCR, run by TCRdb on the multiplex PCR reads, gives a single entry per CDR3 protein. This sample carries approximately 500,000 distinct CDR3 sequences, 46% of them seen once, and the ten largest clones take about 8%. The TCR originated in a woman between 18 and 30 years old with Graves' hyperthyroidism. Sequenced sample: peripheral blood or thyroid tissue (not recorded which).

The CDR3 DNA follows: TGCAGCGTTAGACAGGGAGGCAACACTGAAGCTTTCTTT. Protein product: CSVRQGGNTEAFF. This chain joins TRBV29-1 and TRBJ1-1, with TRBD1 matching over 7 bases. Germline CDR1 SQVTM, CDR2 ANQGSEA. The V gene end was trimmed by 5 bases and the J gene end by 2 bases; junction bases not matched to a gene: 5. The CDR3 spans 13 residues.